These 29 T cell receptor beta chains came from one sample sequenced in a study of cytomegalovirus exposure and HLA in healthy donors. PCR employed 60 Vbeta and 13 Jbeta primers. Profiled with immunoSEQ multiplex PCR; TCRdb holds only in-frame clones, not every one. The clone table shows about 38,000 clones, with the ten largest holding 7.5% to 9.5%. Sequenced input: PBMCs. The receptor source for this set is a man aged 35 to 55 in good health and CMV-seropositive.

CDR3 loop: CASSYERESGEQYF. CDR3 DNA sequence: TGTGCCAGCAGTTATGAGCGGGAGTCTGGAGAGCAGTACTTC. J is TRBJ2-7 and V is TRBV6-7, with 8 nucleotides matching TRBD2. TRBV6-7 is noted as an ORF with a role that remains uncertain. The CDR3 consists of 14 residues. V lost 3 bases and J lost 7; bases outside the gene matches: 8.

The chain carries TRBV10-3 and TRBJ2-1; possible D gene TRBD2, 5 bases. This CDR3 has 16 residues. Trimming stripped 0 bases from V and 1 base from J, with 10 bases between. Looked up from germline, CDR1 is ENHRY and CDR2 is SYGVKD. CDR3 DNA: TGTGCCATCAGTGAGTCCGGAGGTACGTCCTACAATGAGCAGTTCTTC. Residues: CAISESGGTSYNEQFF.

The rearrangement joins TRBV6-4 to TRBJ2-2; the D is unclear. The V end was cut by 10 bases, the J end by 6 bases, with 12 bases between. The CDR3 has 12 residues. Germline CDR1 MRHNA, CDR2 SNTAGT. For the CDR3, the DNA is TGTGCCACCCTCCGTGAGTCCGGGGAGCTGTTTTTT. It translates to CATLRESGELFF.

The J gene is TRBJ1-1, the V gene TRBV7-9; D ambiguous. This CDR3 is 14 amino acids long. The V end lost 5 bases, the J end lost 0 bases, and 10 bases lay between the germline ends. Germline V gene sequence: CDR1 SEHNR, CDR2 FQNEAQ (reference sequence). The chain's CDR3 is CASSPRRVNTEAFF. The CDR3 DNA reads TGTGCCAGCAGCCCCCGGAGGGTGAACACTGAAGCTTTCTTT.

The chain joins TRBV5-4 to TRBJ1-1; 9 nucleotides align to TRBD1. The CDR3 loop spans 15 amino acids. The J segment lost 5 bases and the V segment lost 3 bases, leaving 8 bases of the junction unmatched. CDR1 and CDR2 (germline): SGHNT, YYREEE (reference sequence). The CDR3, as DNA: TGTGCCAGCAGCTCGAACAGGGGGCTAACAACTGAAGCTTTCTTT. It codes for CASSSNRGLTTEAFF.

The rearrangement uses TRBV6-5 and TRBJ2-7; a weak D match, TRBD1 (5 bases). The germline CDR1 and CDR2 sequences are MNHEY and SVGAGI. The CDR3 spans 13 residues. The V and J ends lost 2 bases and 2 bases respectively, with 7 bases between them. The CDR3 DNA sequence: TGTGCCAGCAGTTACACAGGAGCCTACGAGCAGTACTTC. It translates to CASSYTGAYEQYF.

The chain links TRBV7-2 to TRBJ2-7; 15 nucleotides match TRBD2. CDR3 length equals 17 residues. The junction had 10 bases not matched to a gene; V was cut back by 3 bases and J by 7 bases. CDR1 is SGHTA and CDR2 is FQGNSA in the germline V gene. The CDR3: CASSFTGLAGGLREQYF. The CDR3 DNA reads TGTGCCAGCAGCTTTACTGGACTAGCGGGAGGGCTAAGGGAGCAGTACTTC.

The rearrangement joins TRBV7-2 to TRBJ2-1; 10 nucleotides agree with TRBD2. Germline-derived CDR1 and CDR2 are SGHTA and FQGNSA. This CDR3 has 14 amino acids. Trimming cost V 4 bases and J 8 bases; bases outside gene matches: 5. The CDR3 nucleotides read TGTGCCAGCAGCTCGGGACTAGCGACGCATGAGCAGTTCTTC. As protein: CASSSGLATHEQFF.

The rearrangement links TRBV30 to TRBJ2-2, with 7 bases that match TRBD1. Germline V gives CDR1 GTSNPN, CDR2 SVGIG (reference sequence). V lost 2 bases, J lost 3 bases, and 6 bases stayed unmatched. This CDR3 spans 15 amino acids. CDR3 amino acids: CAWSPGTADTGELFF. The CDR3 DNA sequence: TGTGCCTGGAGTCCCGGGACAGCGGACACCGGGGAGCTGTTTTTT.

CDR3 DNA: TGTGCCAGTAATCCTTCCGGGACACAGGCAGATACGCAGTATTTT. Its translation is CASNPSGTQADTQYF. The chain employs TRBV19 and TRBJ2-3; D is possibly TRBD1 (6 bases). The CDR3 is 15 amino acids. Germline loops: CDR1 LNHDA, CDR2 SQIVND (reference sequence). Deletions cut 7 bases from V and 4 bases from J, with 18 bases between.

The chain links TRBV30 to TRBJ2-5, with D perhaps TRBD1 (5 bases). Germline V CDR1 and CDR2: GTSNPN, SVGIG (reference sequence). The CDR3 loop spans 16 amino acids. V lost 2 bases and J 2 bases, leaving 18 bases between the germline ends. CDR3 DNA: TGTGCCTGGAGTCCTGGGGCGACCGAGCTTCAAGAGACCCAGTACTTC. Translating gives CAWSPGATELQETQYF.

The chain has TRBV29-1 and TRBJ2-7; TRBD2 matches 8 bases. The CDR3 has 13 amino acids. CDR1 is SQVTM, CDR2 ANQGSEA, per germline. V trimming: 4 bases; J trimming: 6 bases; junction bases outside the gene matches: 8. The CDR3 DNA reads as TGCAGCGTTGGGGGACTAGTGGGAGGCGAGCAGTACTTC. It encodes CSVGGLVGGEQYF.

The chain couples TRBV5-4 to TRBJ1-6; perhaps TRBD1 as D (6 bases). CDR1 SGHNT and CDR2 YYREEE come from the germline V gene (reference sequence). This CDR3 spans 14 amino acids. The V end was cut by 0 bases, the J end by 10 bases, with 11 bases between. CDR3 in amino acids: CASSLARGGSPLHF. DNA of the CDR3: TGTGCCAGCAGCTTGGCCAGGGGTGGCTCACCCCTCCACTTT.

This sequence joins TRBV19 and TRBJ2-1; D perhaps matches TRBD2 (5 bases). Germline V gives CDR1 LNHDA, CDR2 SQIVND (reference sequence). The CDR3 covers 14 residues. With 3 bases removed from V and 12 bases from J, the gap between germline ends came to 18 bases. Here the CDR3 DNA reads TGTGCCAGTAGTATCGAGGGCAGACACTGGGCGCAGTTCTTC. Translation gives CASSIEGRHWAQFF.

The CDR3: CAIALRPDSYTEAFF. As DNA, the CDR3 is TGTGCCATTGCCTTAAGACCGGACAGCTACACTGAAGCTTTCTTT. The V and J genes are TRBV10-3 and TRBJ1-1; D possibly corresponds to TRBD1 (6 bases). This CDR3 region has 15 residues. Trimming pared 9 bases from V and 3 bases from J, leaving 20 bases between. Per the germline V gene, CDR1 is ENHRY and CDR2 is SYGVKD.

The chain combines TRBV7-8 with TRBJ2-7; D possibly corresponds to TRBD1 (5 bases). Germline V gives CDR1 SGHVS, CDR2 FQNEAQ. The CDR3 contains 14 residues. Trimming took off 5 bases at V and 9 bases at J, with 20 bases between the two ends. Here the CDR3 DNA reads TGTGCCAGCAGCCCGCGACAGTCCCGATTCGGGCAGTACTTC. Translation gives CASSPRQSRFGQYF.

The chain links TRBV4-3 to TRBJ1-4; perhaps TRBD1 as D (6 bases). The CDR3 runs 19 residues. The germline CDR1 and CDR2 sequences are LGHNA and YSLEER. Trimming removed 1 base from V and 3 bases from J, with 21 bases in between. CDR3: CASSQVRDITMLANEKLFF. The CDR3 DNA reads TGCGCCAGCAGCCAAGTCCGGGACATAACCATGCTGGCTAATGAAAAACTGTTTTTT.

V usage is TRBV6-5 and J usage is TRBJ1-3; D unresolved. This CDR3 comprises 13 residues. Looked up from germline, CDR1 is MNHEY and CDR2 is SVGAGI. The V end was cut by 6 bases, the J end by 7 bases, with 13 bases between. This chain's CDR3 is CASRDRSFNTIYF. As DNA, the CDR3 is TGTGCCAGCAGAGATCGGTCTTTTAACACCATATATTTT.

In DNA, the CDR3 is TGCGCCAGCACCTTTCCAGGGGGCACTGAAGCTTTCTTT. Its protein is CASTFPGGTEAFF. The rearrangement uses TRBV10-2 and TRBJ1-1, with 7 positions matching TRBD1. This CDR3 has 13 amino acids. With 7 bases clipped from V and 4 bases from J, the junction kept 6 bases outside the gene matches. Germline CDR1 WSHSY, CDR2 SAAADI.

The chain is built from TRBV29-1 and TRBJ1-1; perhaps TRBD1 as D (5 bases). This CDR3 contains 13 residues. The ends were cut back, 7 bases at V and 3 bases at J, with 15 bases in the middle. Germline V gene lookup returns CDR1 SQVTM and CDR2 ANQGSEA. The CDR3 nucleotides are TGCAGCGCACAAGACAGACAGTACACTGAAGCTTTCTTT. Translation: CSAQDRQYTEAFF.

Details on this clone: The junction does not match germline at one end; this may be a read error. The chain links TRBV7-7 to TRBJ2-5; the D gene is possibly TRBD2 (6 bases). Germline V gene lookup returns CDR1 SSHAT and CDR2 FNYEAQ (reference sequence). The CDR3 length is 13 residues. The CDR3 region has the DNA TGTGCTAGCAGCTTAGAGTCAGGAGGGGCCCAGTACTTC. Translated, it gives CASSLESGGAQYF.

This rearrangement joins TRBV9 to TRBJ2-5, with D perhaps matching TRBD1 (5 bases). The V end lost 5 bases, the J end lost 11 bases, and 16 bases lay between the germline ends. This CDR3 is 12 amino acids long. Looked up from germline, CDR1 is SGDLS and CDR2 is YYNGEE. The CDR3 bases are TGTGCCAGCAGAAGGGGATTGAGAGAGCAGTACTTC. This encodes CASRRGLREQYF.

This rearrangement joins TRBV27 to TRBJ1-2; D is uncertain. The V end was cut by 3 bases, the J end by 7 bases, with 24 bases between. Germline assignment: CDR1 MNHEY and CDR2 SMNVEV (reference sequence). CDR3 size: 17 residues. The DNA of the CDR3 is TGTGCCAGCAGTTTCGGGGTGGGGTACATCGTATGGGGTGGCTACACCTTC. Translation gives CASSFGVGYIVWGGYTF.

The chain carries TRBV10-3 and TRBJ2-1; D may be TRBD2 (5 bases). Trimming removed 9 bases from V and 4 bases from J, with 13 bases in between. Germline values: CDR1 ENHRY, CDR2 SYGVKD. This CDR3 contains 13 residues. The CDR3 here is CAIMGRQYNEQFF. The DNA for the CDR3 is TGTGCCATTATGGGGAGACAATACAATGAGCAGTTCTTC.

J is TRBJ1-2 and V is TRBV6-5; 9 bases fit TRBD1. Trimming cost V 6 bases and J 1 base; bases outside gene matches: 3. CDR1 is MNHEY, CDR2 SVGAGI, per germline. CDR3 length: 14 residues. The CDR3 sequence is CASRGTGSNYGYTF. CDR3 sequence (DNA): TGTGCCAGCAGGGGGACAGGGAGTAACTATGGCTACACCTTC.

The chain is built from TRBV28 and TRBJ2-3; TRBD2 matches 9 bases. CDR1 is MDHEN, CDR2 SYDVKM, per germline. V trimming: 1 base; J trimming: 3 bases; junction bases outside the gene matches: 8. The CDR3 runs 17 residues. CDR3 loop: CASSLSTASGETDTQYF. The CDR3 bases are TGTGCCAGCAGTTTATCCACCGCTAGCGGGGAGACAGATACGCAGTATTTT.

The CDR3 loop reads CASSTYRDSAYEQYF. CDR3 DNA: TGCGCCAGCAGCACGTATCGCGACAGTGCCTACGAGCAGTACTTC. The V gene is TRBV5-1, the J gene TRBJ2-7; possible D gene TRBD1, 5 bases. With 4 bases removed from V and 2 bases from J, the gap between germline ends came to 16 bases. CDR3 length: 15 residues. CDR1 and CDR2 (germline): SGHRS, YFSETQ. The full variable domain, with the rest looked up from reference TRBV5-1 and TRBJ2-7, is KAGVTQTPRYLIKTRGQQVTLSCSPISGHRSVSWYQQTPGQGLQFLFEYFSETQRNKGNFPGRFSGRQFSNSRSEMNVSTLELGDSALYLCASSTYRDSAYEQYFGPGTRLTVT.

This chain links TRBV7-2 with TRBJ2-5, with unresolved D. The CDR3 extends over 11 amino acids. The germline V gene has CDR1 SGHTA and CDR2 FQGNSA. Trimming left V 1 base short and J 7 bases short, with 4 bases between. CDR3 sequence reads: CASSLGATQYF. CDR3 nucleotides: TGTGCCAGCAGCTTAGGCGCGACCCAGTACTTC.

The chain couples TRBV11-3 to TRBJ2-1, with TRBD2 identical over 8 bases. Germline V CDR1 and CDR2: SGHNT, YENEEA. This CDR3 is 16 amino acids long. The V and J ends lost 8 bases and 0 bases, in that order; junction bases with no gene match: 9. The CDR3 loop reads CASAREGRSSYNEQFF. The CDR3 DNA reads as TGTGCCAGCGCACGGGAGGGGAGGAGCTCCTACAATGAGCAGTTCTTC. Full variable domain (remainder filled in from reference TRBV11-3 and TRBJ2-1): EAGVVQSPRYKIIEKKQPVAFWCNPISGHNTLYWYLQNLGQGPELLIRYENEEAVDDSQLPKDRFSAERLKGVDSTLKIQPAELGDSAVYLCASAREGRSSYNEQFFGPGTRLTVL.